This TCR beta chain was recorded in a study of shared T cell receptors in the human thymus. The V and J ends lost 2 bases and 5 bases, in that order; junction bases with no gene match: 8. From germline, CDR1 is SQVTM and CDR2 ANQGSEA. The CDR3 is 14 residues long. Sequencing used immunoSEQ multiplex PCR; TCRdb keeps in-frame clones, though not all of them. The sample lists roughly 700,000 clones, around 89% occurring once. The same sample was also studied in work on human thymus T cells. That paper adds: The donor group consisted of healthy Finnish infants who were having corrective surgery for congenital heart defects. Thymic material originated from resections removed in the course of corrective heart surgery. V and J gene usage appeared biased in thymic and blood repertoires. Among unrelated individuals, related research reported thymic repertoires that overlapped highly.

Source material: thymocytes. The origin of this receptor is a boy younger than two with a congenital heart defect. This chain connects TRBV29-1 to TRBJ1-1; 7 bases match TRBD1. CDR3 in amino acids: CSVENNRGWTEAFF. The CDR3, as DNA: TGCAGCGTTGAAAACAACAGGGGATGGACTGAAGCTTTCTTT.